This is a list of T cell receptor beta chains from one sample in a study of cytomegalovirus exposure and HLA in healthy donors. Some clones are missing from TCRdb's copy, which holds only in-frame ones; the method was immunoSEQ multiplex PCR. The table records 100,000 to 150,000 clones, approximately 80% of them present only once. Sequencing was carried out using PBMCs. The source of these receptors is a middle-aged man in good health and CMV-seronegative. Each CDR3 is given with its conserved first and last residue. Fields, in order: clone size, V gene, D gene, J gene, CDR3 protein, CDR3 DNA. The D gene is left open where the match is weak. Expanded clones get a size class; other rows say once, few or many, or leave the size out.

-	TRBV10-3	TRBD1	TRBJ2-7	CAISGGQGNIGEQYF	TGTGCCATCAGCGGGGGACAGGGAAATATTGGCGAGCAGTACTTC
-	TRBV5-1	-	TRBJ2-7	CASSLGGLRDEGQYF	TGCGCCAGCAGCTTGGGGGGACTCCGAGATGAGGGGCAGTACTTC
once	TRBV7-2	TRBD1	TRBJ1-2	CASSYTTGIYGYTF	TGTGCCAGCAGTTACACGACAGGGATCTATGGCTACACCTTC
-	TRBV7-9	TRBD2	TRBJ2-2	CSSYSREGFITGELFF	TGTTCCAGCTACTCGAGGGAGGGATTCATCACCGGGGAGCTGTTTTTT
-	TRBV7-9	TRBD1	TRBJ2-1	CASTYSPAGTGGEQFF	TGTGCCAGCACCTACAGTCCGGCAGGGACAGGGGGTGAGCAGTTCTTC
-	TRBV7-2	TRBD1	TRBJ1-1	CASSPGQGETEAFF	TGTGCCAGCAGCCCTGGACAGGGGGAAACTGAAGCTTTCTTT
-	TRBV5-4	-	TRBJ2-5	CASSNRTAQETQYF	TGTGCCAGCAGCAACCGGACAGCCCAAGAGACCCAGTACTTC
-	TRBV5-1	-	TRBJ2-4	CASSLEGQAFNIQYF	TGCGCCAGCAGCTTGGAGGGGCAGGCATTCAACATTCAGTACTTC
-	TRBV6-5	-	TRBJ1-5	CASSTGLTQPQHF	TGTGCCAGCAGCACAGGGTTGACTCAGCCCCAGCATTTT
few	TRBV5-1	TRBD1	TRBJ1-1	CASSSLQRTGIPFF	TGCGCCAGCAGCTCACTACAAAGGACAGGGATACCTTTCTTT
-	TRBV2	-	TRBJ1-5	CASSVDGGISPQHF	TGTGCCAGCAGTGTGGACGGCGGGATCAGCCCCCAGCATTTT
-	TRBV11-2	-	TRBJ1-1	CASSSYIRQNTEAFF	TGTGCCAGCAGCTCCTATATACGACAGAACACTGAAGCTTTCTTT
-	TRBV7-3	-	TRBJ2-6	CASSLSGSGANVLTF	TGTGCCAGCAGCTTATCAGGCTCTGGGGCCAACGTCCTGACTTTC
-	TRBV2	-	TRBJ2-1	CASLRWASDEQFF	TGTGCCAGTCTTCGGTGGGCTTCGGATGAGCAGTTCTTC
many	TRBV5-6	TRBD1	TRBJ1-2	CASSLVGGGHGYTF	TGTGCCAGCAGCTTGGTAGGGGGCGGACATGGCTACACCTTC
few	TRBV2	-	TRBJ2-5	CASIQDRQETQYF	TGTGCCAGCATACAGGACAGACAAGAGACCCAGTACTTC
few	TRBV7-9	TRBD1	TRBJ1-5	CASSLGQGLDQPQHF	TGTGCCAGCAGCCTCGGACAGGGTTTAGATCAGCCCCAGCATTTT
-	TRBV7-8	TRBD1	TRBJ2-7	CASRGKGQPVYEQYF	TGTGCCAGCAGGGGGAAGGGACAGCCCGTTTACGAGCAGTACTTC
-	TRBV19	TRBD1	TRBJ1-1	CASSTGGSVTEAFF	TGTGCCAGTAGTACAGGGGGTTCGGTCACTGAAGCTTTCTTT
few	TRBV19	-	TRBJ2-2	CASRWEIYTGELFF	TGTGCCAGTAGATGGGAGATTTACACCGGGGAGCTGTTTTTT
once	TRBV30	-	TRBJ2-2	CAWAGMGTGELFF	TGTGCCTGGGCGGGGATGGGTACCGGGGAGCTGTTTTTT
-	TRBV27	-	TRBJ2-3	CAGSLGQGLNTQYF	TGTGCCGGCAGTTTAGGGCAGGGGTTAAATACGCAGTATTTT
-	TRBV4-3	TRBD1	TRBJ1-1	CASSQANRGSTHEAFF	TGCGCCAGCAGCCAAGCGAACAGGGGTTCAACCCATGAAGCTTTCTTT
few	TRBV5-6	TRBD1	TRBJ2-7	CASSLGQGAQGEQYF	TGTGCCAGCAGCTTGGGGCAGGGGGCGCAGGGTGAGCAGTACTTC
-	TRBV19	-	TRBJ1-2	CASSMELTSTYYGYTF	TGTGCCAGTAGTATGGAGCTAACATCAACTTACTATGGCTACACCTTC
-	TRBV6-5	-	TRBJ2-7	CASRAPRDKPYEQYF	TGTGCCAGCAGAGCTCCTCGGGACAAACCCTACGAGCAGTACTTC
-	TRBV5-6	-	TRBJ1-5	CASSSQSNQPQHF	TGTGCCAGCAGCTCCCAGTCCAATCAGCCCCAGCATTTT
-	TRBV6-4	-	TRBJ1-5	CASSGRRLNPNQPQHF	TGTGCCAGCAGTGGCAGGAGACTAAACCCCAATCAGCCCCAGCATTTT
-	TRBV6-5	-	TRBJ2-1	CASSYRRGPYNEQFF	TGTGCCAGCAGTTACAGGCGGGGACCCTACAATGAGCAGTTCTTC
-	TRBV2	-	TRBJ2-7	CASSERGAVHEQYF	TGTGCCAGCAGTGAGCGTGGGGCAGTCCACGAGCAGTACTTC
-	TRBV6-5	-	TRBJ1-1	CASSYNPEAEAFF	TGTGCCAGCAGTTACAACCCGGAGGCTGAAGCTTTCTTT
-	TRBV27	-	TRBJ1-1	CASSMTGWNTEAFF	TGTGCCAGCAGTATGACGGGGTGGAACACTGAAGCTTTCTTT
-	TRBV9	-	TRBJ2-6	CASSVIKPGGANVLTF	TGTGCCAGCAGCGTAATAAAACCGGGGGGGGCCAACGTCCTGACTTTC
-	TRBV19	-	TRBJ2-2	CASSTHSGAPNRGELFF	TGTGCCAGTAGTACCCATTCAGGGGCCCCGAACCGGGGGGAGCTGTTTTTT
-	TRBV5-1	-	TRBJ2-7	CASSLTQGRVSYEQYF	TGCGCCAGCAGCTTGACACAGGGCAGGGTCTCCTACGAGCAGTACTTC
-	TRBV5-1	-	TRBJ2-4	CASSFGGENIQYF	TGCGCCAGCAGCTTCGGTGGGGAGAACATTCAGTACTTC
-	TRBV29-1	-	TRBJ1-1	CSVVEGTTEAFF	TGCAGCGTTGTTGAGGGTACGACTGAAGCTTTCTTT
-	TRBV5-6	-	TRBJ2-5	CASSNNGRDEETQYF	TGTGCCAGCAGCAATAATGGCAGGGATGAAGAGACCCAGTACTTC
-	TRBV27	-	TRBJ1-2	CASSSTGTIDGYTF	TGTGCCAGCAGTTCAACCGGGACAATAGACGGCTACACCTTC